This T cell receptor (beta chain) appears in the sequencing data of a study of T cell repertoires in cytomegalovirus infection. Study details: Recently described HLA-C-restricted plus well-studied HLA-B-restricted CMV epitopes were used. An indication of both CMV infection and matching HLA type came from public TCR beta signatures. Findings and limits, study-wide: Identification of carriers of CMV plus the relevant HLA was performed using cumulative public TCR beta family frequency.

With respect to this clonotype: Its antigen remains unknown.

TCRdb re-analysed the reads in MiXCR, keeping a single row per CDR3 protein. The table has 250,000 to 300,000 distinct CDR3 sequences, approximately 22% seen once; the top ten hold about 21%. Per germline, CDR1 DFQATT and CDR2 SNEGSKA (reference sequence). CDR3 size: 16 residues. V trimming: 0 bases; J trimming: 1 base; junction bases outside the gene matches: 7. The chain uses TRBV20-1 and TRBJ2-3; 7 positions match TRBD2. This clonotype originated in a human donor in good health (CMV status not recorded). Some clones in this sample may be carry-over from other donors' samples. This specimen was cultured PBMCs, taken from culture after CMV antigen stimulation. The CDR3 DNA is TGCAGTGCTAGAGATCTGGGAGGGGCCGGCACAGATACGCAGTATTTT. It is translated as CSARDLGGAGTDTQYF.